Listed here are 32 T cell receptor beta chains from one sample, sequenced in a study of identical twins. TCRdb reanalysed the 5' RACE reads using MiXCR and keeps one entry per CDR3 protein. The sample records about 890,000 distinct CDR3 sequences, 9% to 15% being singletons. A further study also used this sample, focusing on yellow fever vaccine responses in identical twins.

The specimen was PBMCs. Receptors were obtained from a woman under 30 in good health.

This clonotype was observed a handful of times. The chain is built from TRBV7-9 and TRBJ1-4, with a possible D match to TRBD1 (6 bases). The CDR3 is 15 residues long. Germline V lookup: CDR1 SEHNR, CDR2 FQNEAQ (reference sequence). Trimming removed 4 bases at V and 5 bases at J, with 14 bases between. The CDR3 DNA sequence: TGTGCCAGCAGCTCCTCCGGACAGACGAATGAAAAACTGTTTTTT. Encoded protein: CASSSSGQTNEKLFF.

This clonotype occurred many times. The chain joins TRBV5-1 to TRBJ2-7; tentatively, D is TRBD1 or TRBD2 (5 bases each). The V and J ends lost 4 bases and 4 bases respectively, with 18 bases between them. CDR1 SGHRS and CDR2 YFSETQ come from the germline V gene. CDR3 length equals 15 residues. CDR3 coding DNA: TGCGCCAGCAGCACAACCGGGACGGATCTATACGAGCAGTACTTC. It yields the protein CASSTTGTDLYEQYF.

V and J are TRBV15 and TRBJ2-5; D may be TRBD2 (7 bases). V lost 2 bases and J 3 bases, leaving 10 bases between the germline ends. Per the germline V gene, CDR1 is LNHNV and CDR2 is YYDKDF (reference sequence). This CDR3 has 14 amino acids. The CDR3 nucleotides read TGTGCCACCAGCAGAAAGGGGGGGGAAGAGACCCAGTACTTC. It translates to CATSRKGGEETQYF.

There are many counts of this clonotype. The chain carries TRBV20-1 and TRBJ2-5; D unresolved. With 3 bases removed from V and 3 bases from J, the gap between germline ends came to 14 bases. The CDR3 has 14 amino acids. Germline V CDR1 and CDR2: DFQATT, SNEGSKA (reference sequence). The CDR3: CSASVSVLKETQYF. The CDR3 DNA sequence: TGCAGTGCTAGTGTGAGCGTTCTAAAAGAGACCCAGTACTTC.

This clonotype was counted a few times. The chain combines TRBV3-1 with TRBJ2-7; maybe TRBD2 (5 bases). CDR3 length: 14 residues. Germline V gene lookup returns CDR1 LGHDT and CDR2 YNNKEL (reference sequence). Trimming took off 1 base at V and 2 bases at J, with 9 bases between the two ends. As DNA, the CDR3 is TGTGCCAGCAGCCAAGCTCTACTAGCCTACGAGCAGTACTTC. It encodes CASSQALLAYEQYF.

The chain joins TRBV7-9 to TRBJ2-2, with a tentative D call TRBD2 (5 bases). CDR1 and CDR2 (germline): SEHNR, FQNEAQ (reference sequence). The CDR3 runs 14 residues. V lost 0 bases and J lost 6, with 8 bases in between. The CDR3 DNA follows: TGTGCCAGCAGCTTAGCCCGGGATTCCGGGGAGCTGTTTTTT. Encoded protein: CASSLARDSGELFF.

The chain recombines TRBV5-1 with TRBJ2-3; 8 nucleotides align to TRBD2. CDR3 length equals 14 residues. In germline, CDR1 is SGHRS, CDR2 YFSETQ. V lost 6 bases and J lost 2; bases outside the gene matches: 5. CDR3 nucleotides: TGCGCCAGCATCGGCGGGGGGCACACAGATACGCAGTATTTT. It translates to CASIGGGHTDTQYF.

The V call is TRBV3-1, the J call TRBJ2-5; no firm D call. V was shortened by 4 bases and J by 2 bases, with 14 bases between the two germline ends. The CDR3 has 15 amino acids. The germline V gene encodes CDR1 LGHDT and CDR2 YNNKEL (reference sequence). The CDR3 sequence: CASSRSLTQQETQYF. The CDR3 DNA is TGTGCCAGCAGCCGGTCCCTCACGCAACAAGAGACCCAGTACTTC.

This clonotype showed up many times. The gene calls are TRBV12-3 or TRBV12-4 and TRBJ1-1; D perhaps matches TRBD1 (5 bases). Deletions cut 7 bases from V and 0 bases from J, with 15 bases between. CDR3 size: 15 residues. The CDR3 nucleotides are TGTGCCAGCACCCTGGGGGGGACCATGAACACTGAAGCTTTCTTT. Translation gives CASTLGGTMNTEAFF.

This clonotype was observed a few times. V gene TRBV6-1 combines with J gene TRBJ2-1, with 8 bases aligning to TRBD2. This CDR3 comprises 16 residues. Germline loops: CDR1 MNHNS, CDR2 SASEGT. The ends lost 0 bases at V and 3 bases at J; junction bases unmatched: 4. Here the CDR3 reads CASSEAVSGSYNEQFF. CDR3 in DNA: TGTGCCAGCAGTGAAGCAGTCAGCGGGAGCTACAATGAGCAGTTCTTC.

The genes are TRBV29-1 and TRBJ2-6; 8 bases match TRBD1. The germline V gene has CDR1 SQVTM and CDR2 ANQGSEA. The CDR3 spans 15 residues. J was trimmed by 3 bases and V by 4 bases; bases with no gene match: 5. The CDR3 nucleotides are TGCAGCGTTGCTCAGGGGGCAGGTGGGGCCAACGTCCTGACTTTC. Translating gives CSVAQGAGGANVLTF.

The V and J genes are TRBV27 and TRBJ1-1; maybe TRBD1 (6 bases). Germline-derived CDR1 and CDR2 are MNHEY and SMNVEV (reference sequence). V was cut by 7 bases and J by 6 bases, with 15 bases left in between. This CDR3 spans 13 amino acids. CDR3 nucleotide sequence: TGTGCCAGCATGACAGGCCCTGGGGCTGAAGCTTTCTTT. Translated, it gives CASMTGPGAEAFF.

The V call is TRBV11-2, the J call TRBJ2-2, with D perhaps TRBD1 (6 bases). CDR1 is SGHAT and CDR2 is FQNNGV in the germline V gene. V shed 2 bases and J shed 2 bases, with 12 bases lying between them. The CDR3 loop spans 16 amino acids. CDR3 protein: CASSLWTGTNTGELFF. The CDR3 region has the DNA TGTGCCAGCAGCTTATGGACCGGGACAAACACCGGGGAGCTGTTTTTT.

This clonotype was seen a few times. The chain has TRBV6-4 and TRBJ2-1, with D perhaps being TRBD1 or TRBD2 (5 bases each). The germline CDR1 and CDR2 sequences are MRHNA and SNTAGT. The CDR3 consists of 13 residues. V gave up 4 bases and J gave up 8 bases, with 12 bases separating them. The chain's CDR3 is CASSASQGDEQFF. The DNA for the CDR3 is TGTGCCAGCAGTGCTAGCCAGGGAGATGAGCAGTTCTTC.

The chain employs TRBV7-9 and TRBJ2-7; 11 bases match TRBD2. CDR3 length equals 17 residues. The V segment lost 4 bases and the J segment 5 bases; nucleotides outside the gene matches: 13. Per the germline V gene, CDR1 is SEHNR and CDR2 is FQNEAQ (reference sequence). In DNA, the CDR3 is TGTGCCAGCAGCTCACCCAGGGGACTAGCGGAACTGGACGAGCAGTACTTC. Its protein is CASSSPRGLAELDEQYF.

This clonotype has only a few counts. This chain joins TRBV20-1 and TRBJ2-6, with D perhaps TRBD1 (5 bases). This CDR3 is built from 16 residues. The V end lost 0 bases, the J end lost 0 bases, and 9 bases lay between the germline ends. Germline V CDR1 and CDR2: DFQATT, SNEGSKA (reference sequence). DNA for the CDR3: TGCAGTGCTAGAGACGACAGAAACTCTGGGGCCAACGTCCTGACTTTC. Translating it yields CSARDDRNSGANVLTF.

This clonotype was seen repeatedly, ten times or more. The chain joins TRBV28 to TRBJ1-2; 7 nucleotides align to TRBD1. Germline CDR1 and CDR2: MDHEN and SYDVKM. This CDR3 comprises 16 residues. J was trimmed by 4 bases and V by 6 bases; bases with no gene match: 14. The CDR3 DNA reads TGTGCCAGCAGGGCCCCTCCCCCGCAGGGGGGCTATGGCTACACCTTC. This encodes CASRAPPPQGGYGYTF.

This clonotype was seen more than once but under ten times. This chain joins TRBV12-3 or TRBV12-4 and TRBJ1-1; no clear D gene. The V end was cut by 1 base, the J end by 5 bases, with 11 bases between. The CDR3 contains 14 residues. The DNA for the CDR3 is TGTGCCAGCAGTTTAGAAGGGCCGGGGACTGAAGCTTTCTTT. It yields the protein CASSLEGPGTEAFF.

The CDR3 sequence is CASSSTGATNSPLHF. As DNA, the CDR3 is TGTGCCAGCAGCTCAACAGGGGCGACGAATTCACCCCTCCACTTT. The V and J genes are TRBV9 and TRBJ1-6; TRBD1 aligns across 7 bases. The germline V gene encodes CDR1 SGDLS and CDR2 YYNGEE. This CDR3 has 15 amino acids. V lost 4 bases and J lost 7; bases outside the gene matches: 8.

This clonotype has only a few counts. For the CDR3, the DNA is TGTGCCAGCAGCCCCCATGGAGACCAGTCGGGGCGCAATGAGCAGTTCTTC. Residues: CASSPHGDQSGRNEQFF. J is TRBJ2-1 and V is TRBV5-5; D possibly matches TRBD1 or TRBD2 (5 bases each). The ends were cut back, 4 bases at V and 6 bases at J, with 23 bases in the middle. CDR3 length: 17 residues. CDR1 and CDR2 from the germline V gene are SGHKS and YYEKEE (reference sequence).

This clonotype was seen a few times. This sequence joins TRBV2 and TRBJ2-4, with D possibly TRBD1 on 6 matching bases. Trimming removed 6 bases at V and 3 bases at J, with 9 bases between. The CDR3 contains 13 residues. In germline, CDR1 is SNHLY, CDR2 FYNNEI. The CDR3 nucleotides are TGTGCCAGCAGACTGGACAGCAAAAACATTCAGTACTTC. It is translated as CASRLDSKNIQYF.

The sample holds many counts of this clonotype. This CDR3 reads CSVTGGPNQPQHF. As DNA, the CDR3 is TGCAGCGTGACAGGGGGCCCCAATCAGCCCCAGCATTTT. The chain employs TRBV29-1 and TRBJ1-5; 10 bases line up with TRBD1. The CDR3 consists of 13 residues. Germline V gene sequence: CDR1 SQVTM, CDR2 ANQGSEA. After removal of 6 bases from V and 3 bases from J, the junction contained 2 bases not matched to a gene.

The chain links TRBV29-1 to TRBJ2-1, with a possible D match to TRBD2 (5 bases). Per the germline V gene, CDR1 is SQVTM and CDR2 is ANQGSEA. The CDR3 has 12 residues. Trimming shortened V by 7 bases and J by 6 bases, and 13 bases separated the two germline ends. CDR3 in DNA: TGCAGCGGACCGGGAATAATCAATGAGCAGTTCTTC. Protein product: CSGPGIINEQFF.

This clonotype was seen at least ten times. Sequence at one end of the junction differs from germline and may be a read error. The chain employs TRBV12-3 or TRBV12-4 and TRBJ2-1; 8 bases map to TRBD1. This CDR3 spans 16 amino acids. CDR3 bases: TGTGCCAGCAGTACTGCAGGACAGGGAAGTTACAGTGAGCAGTTCTTC. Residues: CASSTAGQGSYSEQFF.

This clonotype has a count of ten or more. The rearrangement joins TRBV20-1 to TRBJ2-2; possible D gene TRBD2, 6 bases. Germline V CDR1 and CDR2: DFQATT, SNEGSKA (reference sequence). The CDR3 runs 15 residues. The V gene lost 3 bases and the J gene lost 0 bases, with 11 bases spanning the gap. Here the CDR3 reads CSASAGRANTGELFF. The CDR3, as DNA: TGCAGTGCTAGCGCGGGAAGGGCGAACACCGGGGAGCTGTTTTTT.

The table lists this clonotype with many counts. CDR3 protein: CASSPGTSGSLKQFF. CDR3 sequence (DNA): TGTGCCAGCAGCCCCGGGACTAGCGGGAGTTTAAAGCAGTTCTTC. This sequence joins TRBV7-9 and TRBJ2-1; 14 bases align to TRBD2. Germline assignment: CDR1 SEHNR and CDR2 FQNEAQ (reference sequence). The CDR3 covers 15 residues. V trimming: 5 bases; J trimming: 11 bases; junction bases outside the gene matches: 8.

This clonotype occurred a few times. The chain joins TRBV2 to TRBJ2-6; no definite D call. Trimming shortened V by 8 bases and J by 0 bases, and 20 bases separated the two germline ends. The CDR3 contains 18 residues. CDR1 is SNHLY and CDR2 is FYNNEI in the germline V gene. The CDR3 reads CASSEGRSSLSGANVLTF. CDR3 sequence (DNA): TGTGCCAGCTCTGAAGGGCGGTCGTCGCTCTCTGGGGCCAACGTCCTGACTTTC.

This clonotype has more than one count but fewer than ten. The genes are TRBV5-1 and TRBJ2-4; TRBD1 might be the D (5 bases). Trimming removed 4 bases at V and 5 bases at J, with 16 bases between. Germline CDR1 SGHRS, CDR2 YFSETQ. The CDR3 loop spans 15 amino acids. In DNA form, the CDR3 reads TGCGCCAGCAGCCCAGGGCCCCTTGGGGAAAACATTCAGTACTTC. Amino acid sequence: CASSPGPLGENIQYF.

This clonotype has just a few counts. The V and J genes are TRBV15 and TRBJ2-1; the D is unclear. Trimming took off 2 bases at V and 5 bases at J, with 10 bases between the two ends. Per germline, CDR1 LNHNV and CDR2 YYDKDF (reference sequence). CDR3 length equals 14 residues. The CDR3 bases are TGTGCCACCAGCAGACCCCTAGATCACAATGAGCAGTTCTTC. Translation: CATSRPLDHNEQFF.

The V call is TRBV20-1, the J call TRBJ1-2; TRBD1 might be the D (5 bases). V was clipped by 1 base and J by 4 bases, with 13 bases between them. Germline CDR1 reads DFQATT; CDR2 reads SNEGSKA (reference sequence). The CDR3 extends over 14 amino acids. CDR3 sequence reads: CSARVGQGGYGYTF. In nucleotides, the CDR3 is TGCAGTGCTAGAGTTGGGCAGGGCGGCTATGGCTACACCTTC.

The CDR3, as DNA: TGTGCCAGCAGATCAGGGGGCTCACCCCTCCACTTT. Translation gives CASRSGGSPLHF. The chain is built from TRBV27 and TRBJ1-6; the match to TRBD1 covers 8 bases. The CDR3 extends over 12 amino acids. The trim removed 6 bases at V and 10 bases at J, leaving 2 bases unmatched. Germline CDR1 reads MNHEY; CDR2 reads SMNVEV (reference sequence).

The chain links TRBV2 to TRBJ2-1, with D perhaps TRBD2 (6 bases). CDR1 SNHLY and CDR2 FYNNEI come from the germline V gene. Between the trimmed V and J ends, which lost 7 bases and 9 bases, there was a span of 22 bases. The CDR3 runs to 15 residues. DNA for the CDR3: TGTGCCAGCAATCGCGGGACCCCGTCATCTTCTGAGCAGTTCTTC. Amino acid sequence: CASNRGTPSSSEQFF.